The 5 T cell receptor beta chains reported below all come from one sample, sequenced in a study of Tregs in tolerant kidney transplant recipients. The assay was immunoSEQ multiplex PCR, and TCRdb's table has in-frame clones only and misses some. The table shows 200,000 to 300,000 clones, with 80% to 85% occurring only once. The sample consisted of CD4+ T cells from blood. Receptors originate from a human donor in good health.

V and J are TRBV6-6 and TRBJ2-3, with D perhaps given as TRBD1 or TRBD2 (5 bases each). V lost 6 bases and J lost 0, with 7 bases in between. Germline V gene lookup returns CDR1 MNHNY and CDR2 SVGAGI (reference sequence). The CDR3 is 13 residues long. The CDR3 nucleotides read TGTGCCAGCAGACGGGACAGCACAGATACGCAGTATTTT. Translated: CASRRDSTDTQYF.

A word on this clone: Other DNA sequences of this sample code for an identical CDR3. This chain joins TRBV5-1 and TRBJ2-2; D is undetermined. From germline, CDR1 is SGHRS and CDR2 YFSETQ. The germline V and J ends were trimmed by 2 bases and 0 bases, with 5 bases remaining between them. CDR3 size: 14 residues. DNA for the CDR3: TGCGCCAGCAGCTTAACCGCGAACACCGGGGAGCTGTTTTTT. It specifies CASSLTANTGELFF.

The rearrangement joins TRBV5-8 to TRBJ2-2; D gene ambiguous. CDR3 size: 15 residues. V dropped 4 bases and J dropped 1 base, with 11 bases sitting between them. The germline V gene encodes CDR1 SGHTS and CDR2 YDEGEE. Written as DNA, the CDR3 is TGTGCCAGCAGCCGCCGGACCAAGAACACCGGGGAGCTGTTTTTT. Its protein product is CASSRRTKNTGELFF.

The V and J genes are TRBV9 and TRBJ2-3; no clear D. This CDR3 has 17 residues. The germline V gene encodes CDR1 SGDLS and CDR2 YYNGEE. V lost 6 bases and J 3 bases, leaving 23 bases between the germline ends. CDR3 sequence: CASNPRPTSTSTDTQYF. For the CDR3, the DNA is TGTGCCAGCAACCCACGCCCCACCAGCACCTCAACAGATACGCAGTATTTT.

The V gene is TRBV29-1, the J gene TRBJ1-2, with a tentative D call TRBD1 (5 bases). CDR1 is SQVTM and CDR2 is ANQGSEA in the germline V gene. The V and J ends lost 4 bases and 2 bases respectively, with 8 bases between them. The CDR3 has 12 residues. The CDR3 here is CSVGSGNYGYTF. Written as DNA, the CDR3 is TGCAGCGTTGGTTCAGGGAACTATGGCTACACCTTC.